Following are 25 T cell receptor beta chains from one sample sequenced in a study of cytomegalovirus exposure and HLA in healthy donors. Primers: 60 Vbeta forward and 13 Jbeta reverse. Repertoires were generated with immunoSEQ multiplex PCR, while TCRdb's copy carries only in-frame clones and drops some. The sample shows roughly 120,000 clones, roughly 66% of them seen only once. Sequenced input: PBMCs. The receptors shown here come from a woman aged 30 to 39 in good health and CMV-seronegative.

The chain combines TRBV28 with TRBJ1-5, with D hard to call. V lost 6 bases and J 5 bases, leaving 11 bases between the germline ends. The CDR3 sequence is 13 residues long. CDR1 and CDR2 from the germline V gene are MDHEN and SYDVKM. Here the CDR3 reads CASSFSIHQPQHF. The CDR3 coding sequence is TGTGCCAGCAGCTTCTCTATACATCAGCCCCAGCATTTT. The full variable domain, in which reference TRBV28 and TRBJ1-5 provide the parts outside the CDR3, is DVKVTQSSRYLVKRTGEKVFLECVQDMDHENMFWYRQDPGLGLRLIYFSYDVKMKEKGDIPEGYSVSREKKERFSLILESASTNQTSMYLCASSFSIHQPQHFGDGTRLSIL.

This clone was counted between two and nine times. The gene calls are TRBV4-1 and TRBJ1-6; TRBD1 aligns across 8 bases. The junction had 2 bases not matched to a gene; V was cut back by 8 bases and J by 2 bases. Germline lookup yields CDR1 MGHRA and CDR2 YSYEKL. The CDR3 runs 14 residues. The CDR3 DNA sequence: TGCGCCAGCGAACAGGGGGCCTATAATTCACCCCTCCACTTT. This sequence encodes CASEQGAYNSPLHF.

The genes are TRBV6-6 and TRBJ1-5; 7 positions match TRBD1. Germline assignment: CDR1 MNHNY and CDR2 SVGAGI (reference sequence). The CDR3 has 15 residues. Trimming took 5 bases from V and 7 from J; bases not matched to a gene: 11. The CDR3 DNA follows: TGTGCCAGCAGTCCCTCGACAGGGACGGCCCAGCCCCAGCATTTT. Translating gives CASSPSTGTAQPQHF.

This chain connects TRBV9 to TRBJ2-7; D call uncertain. V was pared by 4 bases and J by 1 base, with 15 bases between. The CDR3 sequence is 15 residues long. Germline V lookup: CDR1 SGDLS, CDR2 YYNGEE. The CDR3 region has the DNA TGTGCCAGCAGCCCCACGACTCGATTTTCCTACGAGCAGTACTTC. It specifies CASSPTTRFSYEQYF. Drawing the rest from reference TRBV9 and TRBJ2-7, the complete variable domain is DSGVTQTPKHLITATGQRVTLRCSPRSGDLSVYWYQQSLDQGLQFLIQYYNGEERAKGNILERFSAQQFPDLHSELNLSSLELGDSALYFCASSPTTRFSYEQYFGPGTRLTVT.

The chain recombines TRBV7-9 with TRBJ2-7, with D perhaps matching TRBD2 (6 bases). V was trimmed by 4 bases and J by 0 bases, leaving 10 bases between them. From germline, CDR1 is SEHNR and CDR2 FQNEAQ (reference sequence). This CDR3 spans 14 amino acids. CDR3: CASSWEVNSYEQYF. Here the CDR3 DNA reads TGTGCCAGCAGCTGGGAGGTCAACTCCTACGAGCAGTACTTC. The complete variable domain, with remaining parts taken from reference TRBV7-9 and TRBJ2-7, reads DTGVSQNPRHKITKRGQNVTFRCDPISEHNRLYWYRQTLGQGPEFLTYFQNEAQLEKSRLLSDRFSAERPKGSFSTLEIQRTEQGDSAMYLCASSWEVNSYEQYFGPGTRLTVT.

The chain is built from TRBV9 and TRBJ2-7, with 10 nucleotides matching TRBD2. The V segment lost 4 bases and the J segment 1 base; nucleotides outside the gene matches: 5. The CDR3 loop spans 15 amino acids. Germline V gives CDR1 SGDLS, CDR2 YYNGEE. The CDR3 protein is CASSPLAGVSYEQYF. The CDR3 region has the DNA TGTGCCAGCAGCCCCCTAGCGGGAGTGTCCTACGAGCAGTACTTC. Together with reference TRBV9 and TRBJ2-7, the CDR3 gives the full variable domain: DSGVTQTPKHLITATGQRVTLRCSPRSGDLSVYWYQQSLDQGLQFLIQYYNGEERAKGNILERFSAQQFPDLHSELNLSSLELGDSALYFCASSPLAGVSYEQYFGPGTRLTVT.

The chain joins TRBV6-1 to TRBJ2-3; weak D call: TRBD2 (5 bases). The V gene lost 6 bases and the J gene lost 3 bases, with 10 bases spanning the gap. Germline lookup yields CDR1 MNHNS and CDR2 SASEGT. This CDR3 is built from 13 residues. Written as DNA, the CDR3 is TGTGCCAGCAGGGGAATAGCGACAGATACGCAGTATTTT. Its protein is CASRGIATDTQYF.

The rearrangement uses TRBV6-5 and TRBJ1-2; 8 nucleotides align to TRBD1. The CDR3 is made up of 14 amino acids. The junction had 6 bases not matched to a gene; V was cut back by 5 bases and J by 4 bases. CDR1 and CDR2 from the germline V gene are MNHEY and SVGAGI. CDR3: CASSPDRARYGYTF. In nucleotides, the CDR3 is TGTGCCAGCAGTCCGGACAGGGCTCGCTATGGCTACACCTTC.

The chain carries TRBV28 and TRBJ2-3; 7 bases are shared with TRBD2. V shed 2 bases and J 2 bases; nucleotides not matched to a gene: 4. CDR3 size: 15 residues. Per the germline V gene, CDR1 is MDHEN and CDR2 is SYDVKM. The CDR3 spells CASSLRDYLTDTQYF. CDR3 in DNA: TGTGCCAGCAGTTTACGGGACTACCTCACAGATACGCAGTATTTT.

This clone has only a few counts. The chain employs TRBV6-8 and TRBJ2-3; D may be TRBD2 (5 bases). In germline, CDR1 is MNHGY, CDR2 SAAAGT. The V and J ends lost 3 bases and 3 bases respectively, with 19 bases between them. The CDR3 is 17 amino acids. In DNA form, the CDR3 reads TGTGCCAGCAGTTATAATGTTTACGGGAATCAGACAGATACGCAGTATTTT. Amino acids: CASSYNVYGNQTDTQYF.

The chain couples TRBV10-3 to TRBJ1-4; TRBD1 matches 7 bases. The V gene end was trimmed by 5 bases and the J gene end by 8 bases; junction bases not matched to a gene: 5. Germline V gives CDR1 ENHRY, CDR2 SYGVKD. The CDR3 consists of 13 residues. This CDR3 reads CAISTGDLEKLFF. CDR3 DNA: TGTGCCATCAGTACAGGGGATCTCGAAAAACTGTTTTTT.

This clone showed up just once. J is TRBJ2-1 and V is TRBV29-1; 9 bases fit TRBD2. Germline-derived CDR1 and CDR2 are SQVTM and ANQGSEA. CDR3 length: 14 amino acids. V was clipped by 7 bases and J by 8 bases; unmatched bases: 12. CDR3 coding DNA: TGCAGCGAACGGGATAGCGGGAGTGGGGATGAGCAGTTCTTC. This codes for CSERDSGSGDEQFF.

The chain couples TRBV9 to TRBJ2-5; D is possibly TRBD1 (6 bases). The CDR3 is 16 amino acids. CDR1 is SGDLS, CDR2 YYNGEE, per germline. Trimming cost V 2 bases and J 4 bases, with 18 bases left between them. The CDR3 nucleotides are TGTGCCAGCAGCGTCGCGTTTGGACTGGGGGCAGAGACCCAGTACTTC. It is translated as CASSVAFGLGAETQYF. The full variable domain, with the rest looked up from reference TRBV9 and TRBJ2-5, is DSGVTQTPKHLITATGQRVTLRCSPRSGDLSVYWYQQSLDQGLQFLIQYYNGEERAKGNILERFSAQQFPDLHSELNLSSLELGDSALYFCASSVAFGLGAETQYFGPGTRLLVL.

V usage is TRBV5-6 and J usage is TRBJ2-7; tentatively, D is TRBD1 (5 bases). From germline, CDR1 is SGHDT and CDR2 YYEEEE. Trimming cost V 0 bases and J 0 bases, with 13 bases left between them. The CDR3 is 16 residues long. Written as DNA, the CDR3 is TGTGCCAGCAGCTTGGGGGCAGGGTCCCTCTCCTACGAGCAGTACTTC. Translating gives CASSLGAGSLSYEQYF.

J is TRBJ2-7 and V is TRBV28; 8 bases are shared with TRBD2. Germline trimming cut 6 bases from V and 6 bases from J; bases unmatched to any gene: 13. The CDR3 length is 15 residues. The germline gives CDR1 MDHEN, CDR2 SYDVKM. CDR3: CASSAAGGFSTEQYF. The DNA of the CDR3 is TGTGCCAGCAGCGCGGCGGGGGGATTTTCTACCGAGCAGTACTTC.

This clone was seen a handful of times. The V gene is TRBV28, the J gene TRBJ1-1; the D gene is possibly TRBD1 (5 bases). Trimming took off 7 bases at V and 5 bases at J, with 17 bases between the two ends. The CDR3 extends over 14 amino acids. CDR1 and CDR2 from the germline V gene are MDHEN and SYDVKM. As DNA, the CDR3 is TGTGCCAGCAACCTCAGGCAGGGTGGGACTGAAGCTTTCTTT. Translated: CASNLRQGGTEAFF.

V usage is TRBV19 and J usage is TRBJ1-1, with 7 positions matching TRBD1. The CDR3 has 14 amino acids. Germline V gene lookup returns CDR1 LNHDA and CDR2 SQIVND (reference sequence). J gave up 0 bases and V 4 bases, and 2 bases lay outside the gene matches. CDR3 DNA sequence: TGTGCCAGTAGTAGGGGGACAGTGAACACTGAAGCTTTCTTT. It is translated as CASSRGTVNTEAFF.

Here the CDR3 DNA reads TGTGCCAGCAGCTTATTCGGGGGGACCGGGGAGCTGTTTTTT. Its protein product is CASSLFGGTGELFF. This rearrangement joins TRBV7-2 to TRBJ2-2, with 7 nucleotides matching TRBD2. CDR1 is SGHTA and CDR2 is FQGNSA in the germline V gene. The V segment lost 2 bases and the J segment 5 bases; nucleotides outside the gene matches: 2. The length of the CDR3 is 14 residues. The variable domain in full, completed from reference TRBV7-2 and TRBJ2-2, reads GAGVSQSPSNKVTEKGKDVELRCDPISGHTALYWYRQSLGQGLEFLIYFQGNSAPDKSGLPSDRFSAERTGGSVSTLTIQRTQQEDSAVYLCASSLFGGTGELFFGEGSRLTVL.

This chain uses TRBV6-1 with TRBJ1-1, with D perhaps matching TRBD1 (5 bases). This CDR3 region has 15 residues. CDR1 is MNHNS, CDR2 SASEGT, per germline. Trimming pared 3 bases from V and 3 bases from J, leaving 14 bases between. The CDR3 DNA follows: TGTGCCAGCAGTGACTGGCAGTGGGGCGACACTGAAGCTTTCTTT. This encodes CASSDWQWGDTEAFF.

V and J are TRBV7-5 and TRBJ2-5; TRBD2, the D gene given by the table, was not confirmed from the DNA. TRBV7-5 is designated a pseudogene. The CDR3 covers 15 residues. Here the CDR3 DNA reads TGTGCCCCAGAGGGGGAGGGCCTAGCCGAAGAGACCCAGTACTTC. Protein: CAPEGEGLAEETQYF.

The rearrangement links TRBV7-8 to TRBJ2-1, with 10 bases identical to TRBD2. This CDR3 is 14 amino acids long. CDR1 is SGHVS and CDR2 is FQNEAQ in the germline V gene. J was trimmed by 10 bases and V by 5 bases; bases with no gene match: 8. Here the CDR3 reads CASSVSGRAPEQFF. For the CDR3, the DNA is TGTGCCAGCAGCGTGAGCGGGAGGGCCCCCGAGCAGTTCTTC.

This chain connects TRBV18 to TRBJ1-1; D perhaps matches TRBD1 (5 bases). V lost 6 bases and J 2 bases, leaving 16 bases between the germline ends. Germline V lookup: CDR1 KGHSH, CDR2 LQKENI. There are 15 residues in the CDR3. The CDR3 DNA follows: TGTGCCAGCTCCCATTACAGGACACTTAACACTGAAGCTTTCTTT. It encodes CASSHYRTLNTEAFF.

This chain connects TRBV9 to TRBJ2-3; 10 nucleotides align to TRBD2. The junction had 8 bases not matched to a gene; V was cut back by 1 base and J by 3 bases. CDR3 length: 17 residues. The germline V gene encodes CDR1 SGDLS and CDR2 YYNGEE. The CDR3 sequence is CASSVRGTSVPTDTQYF. CDR3 nucleotide sequence: TGTGCCAGCAGCGTAAGGGGGACTAGCGTGCCAACAGATACGCAGTATTTT. The full variable domain, its missing parts supplied by reference TRBV9 and TRBJ2-3, is DSGVTQTPKHLITATGQRVTLRCSPRSGDLSVYWYQQSLDQGLQFLIQYYNGEERAKGNILERFSAQQFPDLHSELNLSSLELGDSALYFCASSVRGTSVPTDTQYFGPGTRLTVL.

The chain is built from TRBV18 and TRBJ2-5, with a tentative D call TRBD2 (6 bases). The CDR3 totals 14 residues. The V and J ends lost 2 bases and 5 bases respectively, with 12 bases between them. From germline, CDR1 is KGHSH and CDR2 LQKENI. As DNA, the CDR3 is TGTGCCAGCTCACCAGGCGCGGGATCGGAGACCCAGTACTTC. Translated: CASSPGAGSETQYF.

This chain uses TRBV6-6 with TRBJ1-6; D is unclear. Germline CDR1 and CDR2: MNHNY and SVGAGI (reference sequence). The CDR3 is 12 amino acids. The germline V and J ends were trimmed by 6 bases and 8 bases, with 8 bases remaining between them. The CDR3 loop is CASSPTDSPLHF. The CDR3 nucleotides are TGTGCCAGCAGCCCCACGGATTCACCCCTCCACTTT.